This is a list of T cell receptor beta chains from one sample in a study of T cell responses to AZD1222 COVID-19 vaccine. Clones were sequenced by immunoSEQ multiplex PCR, and TCRdb holds only the in-frame ones, with some missing. The sample consists of under 200,000 clones, 88% of them appearing once. The sequenced sample was peripheral blood, obtained on day 0 of AZD1222 vaccination. The receptors shown here come from an adult in good health. Each CDR3 is given without its conserved first and last residue. The D gene is left open where the match is weak.

TRBV27	TRBJ1-1	.	ASSLFGGVEDTEAF
TRBV9	TRBJ2-7	.	ASSESGVSYEQY
TRBV4-1	TRBJ2-1	TRBD2	ASSQVSSGSLNEQF
TRBV21-1	TRBJ2-2	.	ASHLANGTGELF
TRBV28	TRBJ1-1	TRBD1	ASSSTGGSAEAF
TRBV4-3	TRBJ1-3	.	ASSQELGRENSGNTIY
TRBV7-2	TRBJ1-4	TRBD1	ASSLTGTPTNEKLF
TRBV2	TRBJ1-1	.	ASSDWTADTEAF
TRBV19	TRBJ2-2	TRBD2	ASIRKAGVRELF
TRBV5-5	TRBJ2-1	TRBD2	ASSLGLAGVSYNEQF
TRBV19	TRBJ1-2	.	ASNTPNYGYT
TRBV4-2	TRBJ2-7	TRBD1	ASSQVGQGDEQY
TRBV24-1	TRBJ2-1	TRBD2	ATSGGLAGTYNEQF
TRBV5-1	TRBJ2-7	TRBD2	ASSPGLAVSYEQY
TRBV9	TRBJ2-7	.	ASSVATGSYEQY
TRBV30	TRBJ1-5	.	AWSRGEHQPQH
TRBV30	TRBJ2-5	TRBD2	AWTGGGETQY
TRBV7-2	TRBJ1-4	.	ASSFGHKNEKLF
TRBV6-4	TRBJ1-2	TRBD1	ASSDRTGTGGHGYT
TRBV4-1	TRBJ1-5	.	ASSQVGRGRQGNQPQH
TRBV11-1	TRBJ1-6	.	ASSLGWENSPLH
TRBV18	TRBJ2-1	.	ASSWGTTVILSEQF
TRBV19	TRBJ1-2	.	ASSIGHVDGYT
TRBV6-1	TRBJ2-1	TRBD1	ASSARGGQASYNEQF
TRBV25-1	TRBJ2-7	.	ASSPRGLSYEQY
TRBV7-2	TRBJ1-2	.	ASSLGNTDYGYT
TRBV2	TRBJ1-5	.	ASRTEGNQPQH
TRBV28	TRBJ1-2	TRBD1	ASSLITHRGGRGYT
TRBV6-2/TRBV6-3	TRBJ2-7	TRBD1	ASSLRRTTGARDYEQY
TRBV20-1	TRBJ2-1	TRBD2	SARMASGGF
TRBV27	TRBJ1-6	.	ASNRGTNSPLH
TRBV27	TRBJ2-7	.	ASRLDNLSYEQY
TRBV29-1	TRBJ2-1	TRBD2	SVEGVASGGQSSYNEQF
TRBV5-1	TRBJ2-7	.	ASSLGPPFEQY
TRBV9	TRBJ1-4	.	ASSVGGRAFEKLF
TRBV19	TRBJ1-2	.	ASSIPAPSSSYGYT
TRBV18	TRBJ2-3	TRBD1	ATSLDRGGTDTQY
TRBV9	TRBJ1-1	.	ASSSDLATEAF
TRBV5-4	TRBJ2-3	.	ASRRQQGSTDTQY
TRBV5-4	TRBJ2-7	TRBD2	ASSPSGPQGEQY
TRBV7-9	TRBJ1-2	.	ASSPGYGYT
TRBV11-3	TRBJ2-3	TRBD1	ASRDRGTDTQY
TRBV11-3	TRBJ2-3	.	ASSQRGLSTDTQY
TRBV7-8	TRBJ1-2	TRBD1	ASSLEGRGQDYGYT
TRBV23-1	TRBJ1-5	.	ASTPDPSGEGQPQH
TRBV25-1	TRBJ1-4	.	ASSEYLGSNEKLF